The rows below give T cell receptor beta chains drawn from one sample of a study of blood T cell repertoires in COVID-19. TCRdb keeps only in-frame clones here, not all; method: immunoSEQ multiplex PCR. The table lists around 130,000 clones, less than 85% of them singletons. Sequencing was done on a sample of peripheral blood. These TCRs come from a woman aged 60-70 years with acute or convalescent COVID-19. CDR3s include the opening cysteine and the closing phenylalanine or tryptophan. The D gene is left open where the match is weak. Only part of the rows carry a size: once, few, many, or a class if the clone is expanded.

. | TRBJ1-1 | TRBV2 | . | TGTGCCAGCAGGCCCCAGGGACTCACTGAAGCTTTCTTT | CASRPQGLTEAFF
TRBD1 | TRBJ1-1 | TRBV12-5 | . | TGTGCTAGTGGCCGGCGGCCGACAGGGGCTCTATCGGACAGCACTGAAGCTTTCTTT | CASGRRPTGALSDSTEAFF
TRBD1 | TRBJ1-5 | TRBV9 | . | TGTGCCAGCAGCGGGACAGGAGCTTTCAATCAGCCCCAGCATTTT | CASSGTGAFNQPQHF
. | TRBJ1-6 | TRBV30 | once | TGTGCCTGGAGTCCCGGTAATTCACCCCTCCACTTT | CAWSPGNSPLHF
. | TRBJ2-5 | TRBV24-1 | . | TGTGCCACCAGTAGGGGTGGGGTCGCAAACCAAGAGACCCAGTACTTC | CATSRGGVANQETQYF
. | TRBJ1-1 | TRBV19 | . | TGTGCCAGTAGCCAGTCATGGAACACTGAAGCTTTCTTT | CASSQSWNTEAFF
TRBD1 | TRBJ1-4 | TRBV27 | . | TGTGCCAGCAGAACGACAGGGGCGTTGCGAAAACTGTTTTTT | CASRTTGALRKLFF
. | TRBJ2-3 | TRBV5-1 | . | TGCGCCAGCAGTAGACAGGCTGACCTTAGCACAGATACGCAGTATTTT | CASSRQADLSTDTQYF
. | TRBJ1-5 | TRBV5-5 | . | TGTGCCAGCAGCGGCCAGACAGGAAATCAGCCCCAGCATTTT | CASSGQTGNQPQHF
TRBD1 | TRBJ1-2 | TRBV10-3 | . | TGTGCCATCAGTGATTACAGGGGACAGGGGGCAGATGGCTACACCTTC | CAISDYRGQGADGYTF
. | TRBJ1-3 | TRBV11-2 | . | TGTGCCAGCAGCGAAGGAGGATCTGGAAACACCATATATTTT | CASSEGGSGNTIYF
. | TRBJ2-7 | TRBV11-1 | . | TGTGCCAGCAGCCAAAACCCGGGAAACTCCTACGAGCAGTACTTC | CASSQNPGNSYEQYF
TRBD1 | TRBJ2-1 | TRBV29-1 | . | TGCAGCGTTGCCGGGACAGTAAAGAGTGAGCAGTTCTTC | CSVAGTVKSEQFF
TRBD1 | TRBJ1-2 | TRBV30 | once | TGTGCCTGGGCCCAGACAGGGACTAACTATGGCTACACCTTC | CAWAQTGTNYGYTF
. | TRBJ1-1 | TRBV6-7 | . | TGTGCCAGCAGTTACTTGATGACGACGCGGGACTTGAACACTGAAGCTTTCTTT | CASSYLMTTRDLNTEAFF
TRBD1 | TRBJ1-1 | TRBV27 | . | TGTGCCAGCAGTTTATCAGACAGGGTGAACACTGAAGCTTTCTTT | CASSLSDRVNTEAFF
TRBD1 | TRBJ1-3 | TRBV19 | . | TGTGCCAGTAGCACGGGACAGGCGGCAAACACCATATATTTT | CASSTGQAANTIYF
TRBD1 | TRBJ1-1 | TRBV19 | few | TGTGCCAGTAGTATTTTAGGGGGCCTCACTGAAGCTTTCTTT | CASSILGGLTEAFF
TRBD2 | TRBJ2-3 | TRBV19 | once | TGTGCCAGTAGTATGGTAGCGGGGATCACAGATACGCAGTATTTT | CASSMVAGITDTQYF
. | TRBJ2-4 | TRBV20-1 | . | TGCAGTGCTAGGAGGGACATTCAGTACTTC | CSARRDIQYF
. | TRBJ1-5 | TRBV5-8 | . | TGTGCCAGCAGCTTCAGGGAAGGGCAGCCCCAGCATTTT | CASSFREGQPQHF
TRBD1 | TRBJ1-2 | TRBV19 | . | TGTGCCAGCCAAACCGGGACAGGGGTATATGGCTACACCTTC | CASQTGTGVYGYTF
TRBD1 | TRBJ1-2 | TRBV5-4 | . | TGTGCCAGCAGCGCGCCGGGACAGGGCGTGATGGGTGGCTACACCTTC | CASSAPGQGVMGGYTF
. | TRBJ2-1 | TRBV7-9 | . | TGTGCCAGCAGCTATTCCCCGGGACAATCCTACAATGAGCAGTTCTTC | CASSYSPGQSYNEQFF
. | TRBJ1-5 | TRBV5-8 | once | TGTGCCAGCAGCCCTGGGAGGCTTGATAGCAATCAGCCCCAGCATTTT | CASSPGRLDSNQPQHF
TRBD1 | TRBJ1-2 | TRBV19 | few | TGTGCCAGTAGTGGGGGACAGCGATCCTATGGCTACACCTTC | CASSGGQRSYGYTF
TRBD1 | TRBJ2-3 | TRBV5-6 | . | TGTGCCAGCAGCCCTGGACAGGGGGGCACAGATACGCAGTATTTT | CASSPGQGGTDTQYF
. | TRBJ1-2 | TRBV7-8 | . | TGTGCCAGCAGCTTAGCGCGGGTCTGGGGAAACTATGGCTACACCTTC | CASSLARVWGNYGYTF
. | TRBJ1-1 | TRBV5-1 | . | TGCGCCAGCAGCCCCCAACTATTGAACACTGAAGCTTTCTTT | CASSPQLLNTEAFF
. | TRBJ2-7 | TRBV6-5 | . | TGTGCCAGCAGTTGGGGTGTGGCAGGGGTCGGCGAGCAGTACTTC | CASSWGVAGVGEQYF
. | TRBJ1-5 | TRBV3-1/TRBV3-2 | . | TGTGCCAGCAGCCAAGGGATGAGGCAGCCCCAGCATTTT | CASSQGMRQPQHF
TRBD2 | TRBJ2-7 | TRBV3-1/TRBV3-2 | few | TGTGCCAGCAGCCCCATAAGCGGGGGCTACGAGCAGTACTTC | CASSPISGGYEQYF
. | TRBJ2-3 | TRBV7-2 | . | TGTGCCAGCAGCTCCCTTCGGGATACGCAGTATTTT | CASSSLRDTQYF
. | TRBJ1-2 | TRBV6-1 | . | TGTGCCAGCAGTGAACTTTCGACAGCTAACTATGGCTACACCTTC | CASSELSTANYGYTF
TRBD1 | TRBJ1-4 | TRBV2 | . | TGTGCCAGCTCCTTGGGACAGAATGAAAAACTGTTTTTT | CASSLGQNEKLFF
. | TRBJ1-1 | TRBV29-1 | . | TGCAGCGCCCCAAGGACGGGAAACACTGAAGCTTTCTTT | CSAPRTGNTEAFF
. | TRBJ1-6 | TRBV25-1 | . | TGTGCCAGCAAGCGAACCGGGACAAATAATTCACCCCTCCACTTT | CASKRTGTNNSPLHF
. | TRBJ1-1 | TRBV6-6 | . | TGTGCCAGCAGCCCAGGGGAAGGTGAAGCTTTCTTT | CASSPGEGEAFF
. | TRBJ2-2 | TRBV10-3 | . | TGTGCCATCAGTGAAAATAACTCCGGGGAGCTGTTTTTT | CAISENNSGELFF
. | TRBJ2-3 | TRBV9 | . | TGTGCCAGCAGCCCTAGCCCGACCTACACAGATACGCAGTATTTT | CASSPSPTYTDTQYF
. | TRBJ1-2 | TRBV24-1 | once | TGTGCCACCAGTGAAGCGACAGAAAGCTATGGCTACACCTTC | CATSEATESYGYTF
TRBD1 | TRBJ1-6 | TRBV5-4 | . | TGTGCCAGCAGCTTGGGGACAGGGGGGAATTCACCCCTCCACTTT | CASSLGTGGNSPLHF
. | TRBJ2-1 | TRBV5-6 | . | TGTGCCAGCAGCTCGCTTGGGAGCTCCTACAATGAGCAGTTCTTC | CASSSLGSSYNEQFF
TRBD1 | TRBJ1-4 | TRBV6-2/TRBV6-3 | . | TGTGCCAGCAGTACCGTTCAGGGGGCGCCTGAAAAACTGTTTTTT | CASSTVQGAPEKLFF
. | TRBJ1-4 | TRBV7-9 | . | TGTGCCAGCAGCCCCGAGGCCTCAAGGGAAAAACTGTTTTTT | CASSPEASREKLFF
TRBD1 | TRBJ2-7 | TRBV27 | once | TGTGCCAGCAGTGCGGGACAGGGGCCTGCCTACGAGCAGTACTTC | CASSAGQGPAYEQYF
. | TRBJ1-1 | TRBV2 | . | TGTGCCAGCAACACCGAGGCGTGGGACACTGAAGCTTTCTTT | CASNTEAWDTEAFF
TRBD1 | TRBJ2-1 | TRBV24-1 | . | TGTGCCACCAGTGATTTAACAGGGGGCAAGGAGCAGTTCTTC | CATSDLTGGKEQFF
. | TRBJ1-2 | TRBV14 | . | TGTGCCAGCAGCCAAGGAGGTACGGGTCTGGATGGCTACACCTTC | CASSQGGTGLDGYTF
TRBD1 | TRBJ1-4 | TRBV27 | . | TGTGCCAGCAGTCCACGACAGGGTGCTGAAAAACTGTTTTTT | CASSPRQGAEKLFF
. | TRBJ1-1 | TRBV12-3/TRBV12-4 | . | TGTGCCAGCAGTTCCCGACAGATTGAAGCTTTCTTT | CASSSRQIEAFF
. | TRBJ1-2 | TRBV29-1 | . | TGCAGCGTTGGGAGGATCCTGGGGACTAACTATGGCTACACCTTC | CSVGRILGTNYGYTF
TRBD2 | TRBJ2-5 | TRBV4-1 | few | TGCGCCAGCAGCCAAGGACTTCTAGCGGGGGGGCGAGAGACCCAGTACTTC | CASSQGLLAGGRETQYF
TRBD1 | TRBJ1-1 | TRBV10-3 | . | TGTGCCACGGGACAGGGGGCTCTCCTGAACACTGAAGCTTTCTTT | CATGQGALLNTEAFF